The 18 T cell receptor beta chains given below trace back to one sample, sequenced in a study of blood T cell repertoires in COVID-19. Produced via immunoSEQ multiplex PCR; TCRdb's table is partial and in-frame only. The sample has 95,000 to 130,000 clones, approximately 84% seen once. What was sequenced was peripheral blood. These receptors all come from a man in his 70s with active or convalescent COVID-19.

The chain joins TRBV27 to TRBJ2-1; 13 nucleotides align to TRBD2. CDR1 and CDR2 (germline): MNHEY, SMNVEV (reference sequence). V lost 7 bases, J lost 8 bases, and 20 bases stayed unmatched. This CDR3 is 19 amino acids long. CDR3 nucleotide sequence: TGTGCCAGCATTCAGAAACTAGCGGGAGGGCGACGACAATTTGATGAGCAGTTCTTC. This encodes CASIQKLAGGRRQFDEQFF.

The sample holds one count of this clone. The DNA for the CDR3 is TGCGCCAGCAGCTTGAGGACAGGGGTGAACACCGGGGAGCTGTTTTTT. It encodes CASSLRTGVNTGELFF. The chain carries TRBV5-1 and TRBJ2-2, with 9 bases that match TRBD1. The CDR3 totals 16 residues. Losses at the gene ends were 1 base for V and 1 base for J; bases not matched to a gene: 2. Germline lookup yields CDR1 SGHRS and CDR2 YFSETQ.

The rearrangement links TRBV9 to TRBJ2-2; 8 positions agree with TRBD1. The V gene end was trimmed by 0 bases and the J gene end by 6 bases; junction bases not matched to a gene: 4. Germline V gene lookup returns CDR1 SGDLS and CDR2 YYNGEE. This CDR3 is built from 15 residues. The CDR3 region has the DNA TGTGCCAGCAGCGTAGCCCAGGGGGCATCCGGGGAGCTGTTTTTT. As protein: CASSVAQGASGELFF. Looking up the rest from reference TRBV9 and TRBJ2-2 gives the full variable domain: DSGVTQTPKHLITATGQRVTLRCSPRSGDLSVYWYQQSLDQGLQFLIQYYNGEERAKGNILERFSAQQFPDLHSELNLSSLELGDSALYFCASSVAQGASGELFFGEGSRLTVL.

This clone qualifies as medium-sized. This chain uses TRBV2 with TRBJ2-3; 7 bases map to TRBD1. Germline CDR1 reads SNHLY; CDR2 reads FYNNEI. With 2 bases clipped from V and 14 bases from J, the junction kept 10 bases outside the gene matches. The CDR3 consists of 13 residues. The CDR3 coding sequence is TGTGCCAGCAGTGAATCGCGACAGGGCGTAAGGTATTTT. It yields the protein CASSESRQGVRYF.

The V call is TRBV23-1, the J call TRBJ2-7; D possibly corresponds to TRBD1 (6 bases). TRBV23-1 is an open reading frame whose function is uncertain. V shed 9 bases and J shed 5 bases, with 20 bases lying between them. CDR3 length: 14 amino acids. Here the CDR3 reads CARVGTLGFDEQYF. The CDR3 DNA reads TGCGCCAGAGTCGGGACACTTGGTTTCGACGAGCAGTACTTC.

J is TRBJ2-5 and V is TRBV5-1; 7 positions agree with TRBD1. Trimming removed 0 bases from V and 2 bases from J; junction bases left unmatched: 1. The germline CDR1 and CDR2 sequences are SGHRS and YFSETQ. The length of the CDR3 is 14 residues. The CDR3 DNA sequence: TGCGCCAGCAGCTTGGGGGACAGTCAAGAGACCCAGTACTTC. Encoded protein: CASSLGDSQETQYF.

The chain combines TRBV6-2 or TRBV6-3 with TRBJ2-3, with D maybe TRBD1 (6 bases). The CDR3 spans 14 residues. Germline V gene lookup returns CDR1 MNHEY and CDR2 SVGEGT. V was clipped by 2 bases and J by 1 base, with 7 bases between them. CDR3 amino acids: CASSYGTRTDTQYF. The CDR3 coding sequence is TGTGCCAGCAGTTACGGGACACGCACAGATACGCAGTATTTT.

The chain carries TRBV24-1 and TRBJ1-5; D gene unclear. The CDR3 contains 15 residues. Germline V gene lookup returns CDR1 KGHDR and CDR2 SFDVKD. V lost 5 bases to trimming and J lost 5 bases, with 15 bases between them. This CDR3 reads CATSAIQASHQPQHF. The CDR3 nucleotides read TGTGCCACCAGTGCCATTCAGGCCAGCCATCAGCCCCAGCATTTT.

The chain joins TRBV5-1 to TRBJ1-3; TRBD1 is a possible D gene (6 bases). Trimming removed 3 bases from V and 4 bases from J, with 8 bases in between. In germline, CDR1 is SGHRS, CDR2 YFSETQ. There are 13 residues in the CDR3. The DNA of the CDR3 is TGCGCCAGCAGCTCGGGGACAGGAAACACCATATATTTT. This gives the protein CASSSGTGNTIYF.

V and J are TRBV18 and TRBJ2-3; the match to TRBD2 covers 9 bases. The CDR3 covers 16 residues. V lost 0 bases to trimming and J lost 7 bases; unmatched junction nucleotides: 8. Germline assignment: CDR1 KGHSH and CDR2 LQKENI. CDR3 in amino acids: CASSPPRLAAGNTQYF. In DNA, the CDR3 is TGTGCCAGCTCACCACCCCGACTAGCGGCCGGTAATACGCAGTATTTT.

The chain recombines TRBV5-5 with TRBJ2-5, with a possible D match to TRBD1 (6 bases). Germline V gene data show CDR1 as SGHKS and CDR2 as YYEKEE (reference sequence). V was clipped by 4 bases and J by 2 bases, with 9 bases between them. The length of the CDR3 is 13 residues. CDR3 nucleotide sequence: TGTGCCAGCAGCCCAGGACAGCAAGAGACCCAGTACTTC. Translated, it gives CASSPGQQETQYF.

This rearrangement joins TRBV29-1 to TRBJ2-3, with D tentatively TRBD1 (6 bases). V gave up 4 bases and J gave up 0 bases, with 11 bases separating them. The CDR3 is 14 amino acids. Germline-derived CDR1 and CDR2 are SQVTM and ANQGSEA. The CDR3 here is CSVGGQGSTDTQYF. CDR3 in DNA: TGCAGCGTTGGCGGGCAGGGGAGCACAGATACGCAGTATTTT.

The rearrangement links TRBV7-2 to TRBJ1-2; 7 nucleotides match TRBD1. The trim removed 3 bases at V and 6 bases at J, leaving 1 base unmatched. Germline V gene data show CDR1 as SGHTA and CDR2 as FQGNSA. CDR3 length: 12 amino acids. CDR3 DNA sequence: TGTGCCAGCAGCTTGACAGGGAATGGCTACACCTTC. This translates into CASSLTGNGYTF.

This chain joins TRBV7-2 and TRBJ1-2; TRBD1 might be the D (5 bases). This CDR3 contains 17 residues. Trimming removed 1 base from V and 4 bases from J, with 19 bases in between. CDR1 and CDR2 from the germline V gene are SGHTA and FQGNSA. Written as DNA, the CDR3 is TGTGCCAGCAGCTTAGACGACAGTACCACCTTGGGCTATGGCTACACCTTC. Its protein product is CASSLDDSTTLGYGYTF.

The chain joins TRBV6-5 to TRBJ1-2, with TRBD1 matching over 9 bases. The trim removed 5 bases at V and 8 bases at J, leaving 9 bases unmatched. The germline V gene encodes CDR1 MNHEY and CDR2 SVGAGI. The CDR3 has 14 amino acids. The CDR3 nucleotides are TGTGCCAGCAGTCGGGGACAGGGTACGGGGGGCTACACCTTC. This codes for CASSRGQGTGGYTF.

The chain uses TRBV7-3 and TRBJ2-1, with D possibly being TRBD2 (5 bases). There are 13 residues in the CDR3. The V end was cut by 2 bases, the J end by 12 bases, with 14 bases between. In germline, CDR1 is SGHTA, CDR2 FQGTGA. Here the CDR3 DNA reads TGTGCCAGCAGCTTAGGGAGCCCGGTTTGGCAGTTCTTC. It specifies CASSLGSPVWQFF.

Concerning this clone itself: An end of the junction differs from the germline gene, which may be a read error. The rearrangement joins TRBV5-4 to TRBJ2-7, with 7 bases identical to TRBD2. The V gene's germline CDR1 is SGHNT and CDR2 YYREEE (reference sequence). The CDR3 is 14 amino acids. The DNA of the CDR3 is TGTGCCAGCAGCTTGGGGGGAGGGCCCTACAAGCAGTACTTC. Translation: CASSLGGGPYKQYF.

The J gene is TRBJ1-1, the V gene TRBV7-9, with TRBD1 matching over 9 bases. The CDR3 totals 16 residues. The germline V gene has CDR1 SEHNR and CDR2 FQNEAQ (reference sequence). V lost 5 bases, J lost 0 bases, and 7 bases stayed unmatched. The CDR3 is CASSPDRGNMNTEAFF. The CDR3 nucleotides read TGTGCCAGCAGCCCGGACAGGGGCAACATGAACACTGAAGCTTTCTTT.